This TCR beta chain derives from a study of blood T cell repertoires in COVID-19. About the research overall: The study drew acute and convalescent COVID-19 samples from the United States, Italy and Spain. From T cells, B-cell-depleted T cells, or PBMCs came the material, which was cDNA or gDNA.

In germline, CDR1 is SGHRS, CDR2 YFSETQ. The V segment lost 0 bases and the J segment 6 bases; nucleotides outside the gene matches: 11. This CDR3 contains 17 residues. Seattle patient enrollment occurred during active infection, with longitudinal follow-up thereafter. This clone was recorded once. Original data processing: Quantification of nucleated cells was approximated via reference gene primer amplification. Measured with immunoSEQ multiplex PCR; TCRdb has only the in-frame clones, and not every one. V, J and clone size were drawn from that table, and D and trimming were deduced from the DNA. The sample holds approximately 300,000 clones; approximately 85% are singletons and the top ten take 0.85% to 0.9%.

The material sequenced was peripheral blood. J is TRBJ1-2 and V is TRBV5-1, with TRBD1 matching over 10 bases. This receptor was obtained from a human donor with COVID-19, enrolled during active disease. The donor label of this sample is uncertain. CDR3 sequence reads: CASSLGPGTGELHGYTF. Written as DNA, the CDR3 is TGCGCCAGCAGCTTGGGGCCTGGGACAGGGGAACTACATGGCTACACCTTC.